This passage covers 28 T cell receptor beta chains from one sample sequenced in a study of T-cell memory formation after mild COVID-19. MiXCR was run by TCRdb on the 5' RACE reads, yielding one entry per CDR3 protein. The data contain about 560,000 distinct CDR3 sequences, roughly 18% of them singletons. Sample: PBMCs or a T cell subset sorted from them (not recorded which). The receptors come from an adult woman who had mild COVID-19 (a few samples of this study predate the infection). Cell type and time point are not known.

V usage is TRBV5-1 and J usage is TRBJ1-1; maybe TRBD1 (6 bases). The ends were cut back, 4 bases at V and 8 bases at J, with 12 bases in the middle. The CDR3 has 12 amino acids. The germline CDR1 and CDR2 sequences are SGHRS and YFSETQ. The CDR3 DNA reads TGCGCCAGCAGCGAAACAGGGTTGGAAGCTTTCTTT. This encodes CASSETGLEAFF.

In its sample, this clonotype was seen many times. This rearrangement joins TRBV4-3 to TRBJ2-1; perhaps TRBD1 as D (5 bases). The V end was cut by 4 bases, the J end by 3 bases, with 16 bases between. Germline V gene lookup returns CDR1 LGHNA and CDR2 YSLEER. The CDR3 consists of 16 residues. The CDR3 reads CASSPLGVAVYNEQFF. CDR3 nucleotides: TGCGCCAGCAGCCCCCTAGGGGTGGCCGTCTACAATGAGCAGTTCTTC.

The chain uses TRBV12-3 or TRBV12-4 and TRBJ1-2; D gene ambiguous. Trimming left V 1 base short and J 7 bases short, with 19 bases between. The CDR3 runs 16 residues. This CDR3 is CASSLVVYLGSAGYTF. In DNA, the CDR3 is TGTGCCAGCAGTTTAGTGGTGTATTTGGGCAGCGCTGGCTACACCTTC.

CDR3 nucleotides: TGTGCCAGCAGCCGTGGGGGCGCCCTGGGTTCACCCCTCCACTTT. As protein: CASSRGGALGSPLHF. The genes are TRBV14 and TRBJ1-6; a weak D match, TRBD1 (6 bases). CDR1 is SGHDN and CDR2 is FVKESK in the germline V gene. The CDR3 has 15 amino acids. V was trimmed by 4 bases and J by 9 bases, leaving 16 bases between them. Combining the CDR3 with reference TRBV14 and TRBJ1-6 gives the whole variable domain EAGVTQFPSHSVIEKGQTVTLRCDPISGHDNLYWYRRVMGKEIKFLLHFVKESKQDESGMPNNRFLAERTGGTYSTLKVQPAELEDSGVYFCASSRGGALGSPLHFGNGTRLTVT.

The genes are TRBV28 and TRBJ2-3; D might be TRBD1 (6 bases). CDR3 length: 16 residues. Per germline, CDR1 MDHEN and CDR2 SYDVKM. The germline V and J ends were trimmed by 6 bases and 6 bases, with 22 bases remaining between them. The CDR3 protein is CASSGLRGTPRDTQYF. The CDR3 bases are TGTGCCAGCAGCGGACTCAGGGGAACGCCCCGGGATACGCAGTATTTT.

This clonotype has a handful of counts. V and J are TRBV6-2 or TRBV6-3 and TRBJ2-6; unclear D gene. CDR1 is MNHEY, CDR2 SVGEGT, per germline. The CDR3 consists of 13 residues. V was pared by 2 bases and J by 4 bases, with 3 bases between. Here the CDR3 DNA reads TGTGCCAGCAGTTACGGCGGGGCCAACGTCCTGACTTTC. Amino acids: CASSYGGANVLTF.

V and J are TRBV29-1 and TRBJ2-4; tentative D call: TRBD2 (5 bases). CDR1 is SQVTM and CDR2 is ANQGSEA in the germline V gene. The CDR3 is 16 residues long. V dropped 3 bases and J dropped 0 bases, with 15 bases sitting between them. CDR3 loop: CSVEGVTPPAKNIQYF. CDR3 nucleotides: TGCAGCGTTGAGGGAGTCACCCCTCCAGCCAAAAACATTCAGTACTTC. Using reference TRBV29-1 and TRBJ2-4 for the parts outside the CDR3, the full variable domain is SAVISQKPSRDICQRGTSLTIQCQVDSQVTMMFWYRQQPGQSLTLIATANQGSEATYESGFVIDKFPISRPNLTFSTLTVSNMSPEDSSIYLCSVEGVTPPAKNIQYFGAGTRLSVL.

The table lists this clonotype with a few counts. V is TRBV12-3 or TRBV12-4 and J is TRBJ1-2; 7 positions match TRBD1. The V gene end was trimmed by 7 bases and the J gene end by 8 bases; junction bases not matched to a gene: 7. The CDR3 spans 12 residues. The CDR3 DNA reads TGTGCCAGCACTATCACAGGGGAAGGCTACACCTTC. Translation: CASTITGEGYTF.

This clonotype appeared a few times. V and J are TRBV24-1 and TRBJ2-3; D may match TRBD1 or TRBD2 (5 bases each). This CDR3 spans 14 amino acids. Germline CDR1 is KGHDR and CDR2 is SFDVKD. Trimming took 5 bases from V and 0 from J, leaving 8 bases between them. CDR3 DNA: TGTGCCACCAGTGTGTGGGGGAGCACAGATACGCAGTATTTT. Translation gives CATSVWGSTDTQYF.

This chain's CDR3 is CASSQEGSLEAFF. The CDR3 coding sequence is TGCGCCAGCAGCCAAGAAGGATCCCTGGAAGCTTTCTTT. The chain joins TRBV4-1 to TRBJ1-1; no reliable D call. Germline assignment: CDR1 MGHRA and CDR2 YSYEKL. V was cut by 0 bases and J by 8 bases, with 10 bases left in between. The CDR3 runs 13 residues.

This chain uses TRBV9 with TRBJ2-1; the D gene is possibly TRBD1 (6 bases). Trimming cost V 0 bases and J 7 bases, with 11 bases left between them. The CDR3 spans 14 residues. Germline CDR1 reads SGDLS; CDR2 reads YYNGEE. As DNA, the CDR3 is TGTGCCAGCAGCGTAGATCCAGGGGAAAATGAGCAGTTCTTC. Translated, it gives CASSVDPGENEQFF.

This chain joins TRBV5-5 and TRBJ1-1; D unclear. This CDR3 region has 12 residues. Germline-derived CDR1 and CDR2 are SGHKS and YYEKEE (reference sequence). V shed 4 bases and J shed 7 bases, with 11 bases lying between them. The DNA for the CDR3 is TGTGCCAGCAGCGCCCTCTCTGGTGAAGCTTTCTTT. Its translation: CASSALSGEAFF.

V usage is TRBV5-6 and J usage is TRBJ1-1, with D possibly TRBD1 on 5 matching bases. In germline, CDR1 is SGHDT, CDR2 YYEEEE. There are 14 residues in the CDR3. Trimming shortened V by 2 bases and J by 12 bases, and 20 bases separated the two germline ends. This CDR3 is CASSFGGDHLTPFF. The CDR3 DNA reads as TGTGCCAGCAGCTTCGGAGGGGACCACCTGACACCTTTCTTT.

This clonotype was observed a handful of times. This sequence joins TRBV11-2 and TRBJ2-1; 7 positions agree with TRBD1. Germline CDR1 reads SGHAT; CDR2 reads FQNNGV. The V segment lost 6 bases and the J segment 5 bases; nucleotides outside the gene matches: 10. The CDR3 runs 15 residues. Here the CDR3 reads CASSRRDSGNNEQFF. The CDR3 DNA is TGTGCCAGCAGTCGCCGGGACAGCGGTAACAATGAGCAGTTCTTC.

V is TRBV30 and J is TRBJ1-2; TRBD1 might be the D (5 bases). The V gene lost 6 bases and the J gene lost 6 bases, with 17 bases spanning the gap. The CDR3 is 13 residues long. CDR1 and CDR2 from the germline V gene are GTSNPN and SVGIG (reference sequence). The CDR3 coding sequence is TGTGCCTGTCAGGGACCAGGAGGGGATGGCTACACCTTC. It translates to CACQGPGGDGYTF.

This clonotype has more than one count but fewer than ten. The chain has TRBV15 and TRBJ2-7, with TRBD2 matching over 10 bases. Germline loops: CDR1 LNHNV, CDR2 YYDKDF (reference sequence). V shed 3 bases, J shed 4 bases, and the junction held 3 bases outside the gene matches. The CDR3 spans 14 residues. The CDR3 here is CATSSWTSGYEQYF. The CDR3 DNA reads as TGTGCCACCAGCAGCTGGACTAGCGGATACGAGCAGTACTTC.

The rearrangement uses TRBV7-6 and TRBJ1-3, with 7 nucleotides matching TRBD1. After removal of 1 base from V and 2 bases from J, the junction contained 2 bases not matched to a gene. The CDR3 loop spans 15 amino acids. Germline V CDR1 and CDR2: SGHVS, FNYEAQ. CDR3 sequence reads: CASSLGGGAGNTIYF. CDR3 bases: TGTGCCAGCAGCTTAGGAGGGGGCGCTGGAAACACCATATATTTT.

This chain joins TRBV20-1 and TRBJ1-2; 10 positions match TRBD1. V dropped 5 bases and J dropped 4; count of bases not matched to a gene: 13. Germline-derived CDR1 and CDR2 are DFQATT and SNEGSKA (reference sequence). The CDR3 is 16 amino acids. In nucleotides, the CDR3 is TGCAGTGCTGGAAATGAGGGACAGGGGCGCCTCTATGGCTACACCTTC. This encodes CSAGNEGQGRLYGYTF.

The V call is TRBV30, the J call TRBJ1-1, with 8 bases identical to TRBD1. V lost 3 bases, J lost 4 bases, and 4 bases stayed unmatched. The CDR3 is 13 residues long. The germline V gene has CDR1 GTSNPN and CDR2 SVGIG (reference sequence). CDR3 loop: CAWRDRGSTEAFF. The CDR3 DNA sequence: TGTGCCTGGAGAGACAGGGGATCCACTGAAGCTTTCTTT.

This clonotype turned up a few times. The genes are TRBV25-1 and TRBJ2-7; maybe TRBD1 (5 bases). V shed 3 bases and J shed 7 bases, with 16 bases lying between them. The CDR3 consists of 14 residues. Germline V gives CDR1 MGHDK, CDR2 SYGVNS. The CDR3, as DNA: TGTGCCAGCAGTGACTCAGGTATTCAGGGAGAGCAGTACTTC. Encoded protein: CASSDSGIQGEQYF.

This clonotype was detected a few times. The J gene is TRBJ1-3, the V gene TRBV29-1; weak D call: TRBD1 (5 bases). V lost 6 bases and J 0 bases, leaving 18 bases between the germline ends. The CDR3 loop spans 16 amino acids. CDR1 SQVTM and CDR2 ANQGSEA come from the germline V gene. CDR3 DNA sequence: TGCAGCGTGGGTACCGGGACTCCGAACTCTGGAAACACCATATATTTT. Residues: CSVGTGTPNSGNTIYF.

This chain connects TRBV4-1 to TRBJ1-1; 7 positions agree with TRBD1. This CDR3 spans 13 amino acids. Looked up from germline, CDR1 is MGHRA and CDR2 is YSYEKL. Trimming removed 0 bases from V and 10 bases from J; junction bases left unmatched: 5. As DNA, the CDR3 is TGCGCCAGCAGCCAAGATACAGGGGTCGCAGCTTTCTTT. It yields the protein CASSQDTGVAAFF.

The table lists this clonotype with a few counts. The V call is TRBV6-5, the J call TRBJ2-3; 8 bases match TRBD2. Unmatched junction bases numbered 10, after V lost 6 bases and J lost 5 bases. The CDR3 consists of 15 residues. Looked up from germline, CDR1 is MNHEY and CDR2 is SVGAGI. The CDR3 sequence is CASSPPAGAKDTQYF. The DNA of the CDR3 is TGTGCCAGCAGCCCCCCAGCGGGAGCAAAAGATACGCAGTATTTT.

This clonotype was recorded at least ten times. This chain uses TRBV7-8 with TRBJ1-1, with D uncertain. The CDR3 runs 16 residues. Germline assignment: CDR1 SGHVS and CDR2 FQNEAQ. The ends were cut back, 5 bases at V and 3 bases at J, with 19 bases in the middle. The CDR3: CASSPVYPVRYTEAFF. The CDR3 nucleotides read TGTGCCAGCAGCCCAGTATATCCAGTTCGGTACACTGAAGCTTTCTTT.

The chain employs TRBV6-2 or TRBV6-3 and TRBJ2-2, with TRBD1 matching 9 bases. The germline gives CDR1 MNHEY, CDR2 SVGEGT. This CDR3 has 15 residues. V trimming: 7 bases; J trimming: 4 bases; junction bases outside the gene matches: 7. DNA for the CDR3: TGTGCCAGCACCCGGACAGGGGCGGTCACCGGGGAGCTGTTTTTT. It yields the protein CASTRTGAVTGELFF.

The chain carries TRBV7-9 and TRBJ1-1; 10 bases line up with TRBD1. The CDR3 contains 16 residues. V was clipped by 4 bases and J by 1 base; unmatched bases: 6. Germline V gives CDR1 SEHNR, CDR2 FQNEAQ (reference sequence). In DNA, the CDR3 is TGTGCCAGCAGCTCCCGGGACAGGGGTCAGAACACTGAAGCTTTCTTT. Its protein is CASSSRDRGQNTEAFF.

This clonotype was observed a handful of times. J is TRBJ2-5 and V is TRBV2; 11 bases align to TRBD2. The germline gives CDR1 SNHLY, CDR2 FYNNEI. Germline trimming cut 5 bases from V and 4 bases from J; bases unmatched to any gene: 3. The CDR3 covers 14 residues. The CDR3 DNA reads as TGTGCCAGCAGTCCCACTAGCGGGAGAGAGACCCAGTACTTC. Translated, it gives CASSPTSGRETQYF.

This clonotype was detected only a few times. The genes are TRBV9 and TRBJ1-1; TRBD1 agrees at 9 bases. Trimming at V came to 0 bases and at J to 6 bases, leaving 9 bases not matched to a gene. CDR3 size: 16 residues. Germline CDR1 is SGDLS and CDR2 is YYNGEE. DNA for the CDR3: TGTGCCAGCAGCGTAGCTGGTCTTGGGACAGGGTCTGAAGCTTTCTTT. Its protein is CASSVAGLGTGSEAFF.